Shown below are 3 T cell receptor beta chains from a single sample sequenced in a study of cytotoxic CD8 clonotypes in ibrutinib-treated CLL (dated by TCRdb to the early 2020s). The time point label here, explained by the study, means: roughly 12 months on ibrutinib. Receptor amplification or capture employed the immunoSEQ multiplex PCR assay. The immuneACCESS repertoire file appears here via TCRdb, limited to in-frame rearrangements. These files lack a portion of the clones; in checked studies, under half of the deficit traces to unresolved V genes, and the cause of the others is not known. Across this sample there are some 200,000 clones, with 70% seen only once. Jointly, the top ten make up 5.5% to 7% of the sample. The sample was PBMCs, taken after 12 months of ibrutinib treatment. The receptor source for this set is a human donor with chronic lymphocytic leukemia.

V usage is TRBV6-5 and J usage is TRBJ1-2; 9 nucleotides align to TRBD1. Trimming removed 1 base from V and 8 bases from J; junction bases left unmatched: 8. The length of the CDR3 is 15 residues. CDR1 is MNHEY, CDR2 SVGAGI, per germline. Written as DNA, the CDR3 is TGTGCCAGCAGTTACTTCCGGGACAGGGTCCAAGGCTACACCTTC. Protein sequence: CASSYFRDRVQGYTF.

In this sample, this clone turned up a few times. This sequence joins TRBV5-1 and TRBJ1-1, with D maybe TRBD1 (5 bases). This CDR3 is built from 13 residues. Trimming shortened V by 0 bases and J by 6 bases, and 9 bases separated the two germline ends. The germline V gene encodes CDR1 SGHRS and CDR2 YFSETQ. CDR3 loop: CASSLAVGAEAFF. The CDR3 nucleotides are TGCGCCAGCAGCTTGGCCGTGGGGGCTGAAGCTTTCTTT.

This chain uses TRBV7-9 with TRBJ1-2, with D hard to call. Germline values: CDR1 SEHNR, CDR2 FQNEAQ (reference sequence). CDR3 size: 15 residues. Trimming shortened V by 2 bases and J by 4 bases, and 14 bases separated the two germline ends. CDR3 nucleotide sequence: TGTGCCAGCAGCTTAACAGCTCCCAACACCTATGGCTACACCTTC. Translation: CASSLTAPNTYGYTF.